A single sample gave rise to the 13 T cell receptor beta chains below, sequenced in a study of esophageal squamous cell carcinoma under preoperative chemotherapy. One entry per CDR3 protein, called by TCRdb with MiXCR from the PCR reads. The data contain some 16,000 distinct CDR3 sequences, more than 50% of them singletons. Time point denoted: before preoperative PTX-NDP chemotherapy. This specimen was acquired from a patient given preoperative chemotherapy. The receptors were sampled from a human donor with esophageal squamous cell carcinoma. The donor label of this sample is uncertain.

The gene calls are TRBV12-3 or TRBV12-4 and TRBJ2-1, with a weak D call TRBD2 (5 bases). The J call is uncertain, as TRBJ2-7 better fits the DNA end. This CDR3 is 16 amino acids long. CDR3 sequence: CASSLEWGAGTYEQYF. CDR3 bases: TGTGCCAGCAGTTTAGAGTGGGGAGCAGGAACCTACGAGCAGTACTTC.

About this clonotype: An end of the junction differs from the germline gene, which may be a read error. The chain couples TRBV7-6 to TRBJ2-5, with 7 bases fitting TRBD1. The CDR3 runs 15 residues. CDR1 and CDR2 (germline): SGHVS, FNYEAQ. The CDR3 DNA sequence: TGTGCCAACAGCCCCTTGACAGGGTACCAAGAGACCCAGTACTTC. This gives the protein CANSPLTGYQETQYF.

The chain links TRBV6-1 to TRBJ2-3; 8 positions match TRBD2. The J call may be wrong; the DNA end is better matched by TRBJ2-7. CDR1 is MNHNS and CDR2 is SASEGT in the germline V gene. CDR3 length: 16 residues. CDR3 sequence reads: CASSPPGGSGKNTQYF. For the CDR3, the DNA is TGTGCCAGCAGCCCCCCGGGGGGGAGTGGCAAAAACACGCAGTACTTC.

This clonotype was picked up many times. The rearrangement joins TRBV6-1 to TRBJ2-2; D possibly uses TRBD1 or TRBD2 (6 bases each). The CDR3 length is 15 residues. CDR1 is MNHNS and CDR2 is SASEGT in the germline V gene. The ends were cut back, 10 bases at V and 4 bases at J, with 19 bases in the middle. Here the CDR3 DNA reads TGTGCCACCGCCCCAAGGGGGGTCGGCACCGGGGAGCTGTTTTTT. Translated: CATAPRGVGTGELFF.

On this clonotype: The junction departs from the called germline gene at one end, perhaps through a read error. V gene TRBV6-1 combines with J gene TRBJ2-3; 10 nucleotides align to TRBD1. Per germline, CDR1 MNHNS and CDR2 SASEGT. The CDR3 consists of 16 residues. CDR3 coding DNA: TGTGCCAGCAGGGGGGCGGGGGGACAGGGGCCAGATACGCAGTATTTC. Translation: CASRGAGGQGPDTQYF.

This clonotype was seen a few times. The chain recombines TRBV10-1 with TRBJ2-1, with D hard to call. Judging by the DNA end, TRBJ2-7 fits better; the J call may be wrong. This CDR3 region has 13 residues. The germline gives CDR1 WNHNN, CDR2 SYGVQD (reference sequence). As DNA, the CDR3 is TGCGCCAGCAGTATTTCGACCTCTTACGAGCAGTACTTC. Translated, it gives CASSISTSYEQYF.

This clonotype qualifies as medium-sized (0.01 to 0.1%). V is TRBV6-1 and J is TRBJ2-1, with 8 positions matching TRBD2. This CDR3 is built from 16 residues. CDR1 MNHNS and CDR2 SASEGT come from the germline V gene. With 6 bases clipped from V and 6 bases from J, the junction kept 13 bases outside the gene matches. Here the CDR3 reads CASRPTSGRRGNEQFF. For the CDR3, the DNA is TGTGCCAGCAGACCTACTAGCGGAAGGCGAGGCAATGAGCAGTTCTTC.

V usage is TRBV6-1 and J usage is TRBJ2-3, with D perhaps matching TRBD1 or TRBD2 (6 bases each). The CDR3 is 16 residues long. CDR1 and CDR2 (germline): MNHNS, SASEGT. The V and J ends lost 6 bases and 12 bases respectively, with 28 bases between them. The CDR3 here is CASRGGVGGPQETQYF. DNA for the CDR3: TGTGCCAGCAGGGGAGGTGTAGGGGGACCCCAAGAGACCCAGTATTTT.

The chain is built from TRBV6-1 and TRBJ2-4; D perhaps matches TRBD1 (6 bases). The J call is uncertain, as TRBJ2-3 better fits the DNA end. Looked up from germline, CDR1 is MNHNS and CDR2 is SASEGT. The CDR3 totals 14 residues. CDR3 sequence: CASRGRGAKDTQYF. The CDR3 DNA follows: TGTGCCAGCAGGGGCAGGGGAGCCAAAGACACTCAGTATTTT.

This clonotype was detected ten times or more. The chain combines TRBV6-6 with TRBJ2-1; D remains unclear. Germline V gene sequence: CDR1 MNHNY, CDR2 SVGAGI (reference sequence). This CDR3 region has 12 residues. The V and J ends lost 5 bases and 16 bases respectively, with 18 bases between them. The CDR3 DNA reads as TGTGCCAGCAGTACCCCGGACCTGATTCCATTCTTC. It specifies CASSTPDLIPFF.

The V gene is TRBV10-3, the J gene TRBJ2-1, with 11 nucleotides matching TRBD2. From germline, CDR1 is ENHRY and CDR2 SYGVKD. V lost 10 bases, J lost 9 bases, and 14 bases stayed unmatched. This CDR3 has 15 residues. Here the CDR3 DNA reads TGTGCCACGATGCTTACTAGCGGGAGTGGTAGTGAGCAGTTCTTC. Translating it yields CATMLTSGSGSEQFF.

Within the sample, this clonotype is medium-sized. This rearrangement joins TRBV6-1 to TRBJ2-1; TRBD2 matches 14 bases. The end of the DNA fits TRBJ2-7 better, so the J call may be wrong. The CDR3 consists of 19 residues. CDR1 and CDR2 (germline): MNHNS, SASEGT. CDR3 residues: CASSVSGTSGSPSYNEQYF. The CDR3 nucleotides are TGTGCCAGCAGTGTCTCCGGGACTAGCGGGAGTCCGTCCTACAATGAGCAGTACTTC.

At least ten counts were recorded for this clonotype. The chain couples TRBV27 to TRBJ2-5, with D uncertain. The CDR3 loop spans 15 amino acids. Trimming took off 5 bases at V and 5 bases at J, with 18 bases between the two ends. In germline, CDR1 is MNHEY, CDR2 SMNVEV (reference sequence). The CDR3 nucleotides are TGTGCCAGCAGTCCAATAAGCGCCGACGGGGAGACCCAGTACTTC. Translating gives CASSPISADGETQYF.